This TCR beta chain was sequenced during a study of blood T cell repertoires in COVID-19. Study overall: The United States, Italy and Spain provided the acute and convalescent COVID-19 samples. The cDNA or gDNA used as material had been derived from T cells, B-cell-depleted T cells, or PBMCs.

CDR3 size: 15 residues. Germline V lookup: CDR1 SGHVS, CDR2 FQNEAQ. V was clipped by 3 bases and J by 4 bases, with 15 bases between them. Authors' processing steps: Amplification of reference gene primers was used by the study to estimate nucleated cell counts. Using immunoSEQ multiplex PCR, the repertoire was profiled, and TCRdb retains in-frame clones only, with some absent. That table furnishes V, J and clone size, whereas the DNA furnished D and trimming. The table includes under 150,000 clones, approximately 88% detected once. Sequences were obtained from peripheral blood. The clonotype originates from a human donor in a cohort sampled during active COVID-19. The rearrangement uses TRBV7-8 and TRBJ2-5; a possible D gene is TRBD2 (5 bases). The CDR3 DNA sequence: TGTGCCAGCAGCTTGGGTTACCGGGGTTCAGAGACCCAGTACTTC. This translates into CASSLGYRGSETQYF.